The 5 T cell receptor beta chains given below trace back to one sample, sequenced in a study of OX40 agonist ivuxolimab in advanced cancers. TCRdb's copy holds only in-frame clones and misses some; the assay was immunoSEQ multiplex PCR. The sample comprises approximately 56,000 clones, around nine tenths of which are singletons, and 14% rests with the top ten. Sequencing used CD4+ or CD8+ T cells sorted from blood, obtained in a trial of the OX40 agonist ivuxolimab. The receptors come from an adult with an advanced solid tumor such as melanoma, head and neck, liver or kidney cancer.

The V and J genes are TRBV7-2 and TRBJ2-7, with 10 bases lining up with TRBD2. The CDR3 is 16 amino acids. V lost 3 bases and J lost 0; bases outside the gene matches: 5. From germline, CDR1 is SGHTA and CDR2 FQGNSA. For the CDR3, the DNA is TGTGCCAGCAGCTTTTTAGCGGGGGGAAGCTCCTACGAGCAGTACTTC. This encodes CASSFLAGGSSYEQYF.

Comments on this clone: Other DNA sequences within the sample encode an identical CDR3. CDR3 DNA: TGCGCCAGCAGCCCGGAGACAGGGGAAGCTTTCTTT. This encodes CASSPETGEAFF. This chain links TRBV5-1 with TRBJ1-1; 7 nucleotides agree with TRBD1. This CDR3 is built from 12 residues. The V segment lost 4 bases and the J segment 8 bases; nucleotides outside the gene matches: 5. In germline, CDR1 is SGHRS, CDR2 YFSETQ. The entire variable domain, with the rest obtained from reference TRBV5-1 and TRBJ1-1, is as follows: KAGVTQTPRYLIKTRGQQVTLSCSPISGHRSVSWYQQTPGQGLQFLFEYFSETQRNKGNFPGRFSGRQFSNSRSEMNVSTLELGDSALYLCASSPETGEAFFGQGTRLTVV.

The rearrangement joins TRBV10-3 to TRBJ2-7; tentative D call: TRBD2 (6 bases). Germline V gene sequence: CDR1 ENHRY, CDR2 SYGVKD. The CDR3 is 14 amino acids. Trimming cost V 4 bases and J 3 bases, with 13 bases left between them. The CDR3 DNA sequence: TGTGCCATCAGTGTGGGGGGAGGACTCTACGAGCAGTACTTC. This translates into CAISVGGGLYEQYF.

V usage is TRBV19 and J usage is TRBJ1-2, with D possibly TRBD1 on 5 matching bases. Germline assignment: CDR1 LNHDA and CDR2 SQIVND (reference sequence). V was trimmed by 5 bases and J by 3 bases, leaving 16 bases between them. CDR3 length: 15 residues. CDR3 nucleotide sequence: TGTGCCAGTAGTCCTAGGGACGGCGGATACTATGGCTACACCTTC. This encodes CASSPRDGGYYGYTF.

The chain carries TRBV19 and TRBJ1-5; D is possibly TRBD1 (6 bases). V lost 1 base to trimming and J lost 6 bases, with 13 bases between them. This CDR3 has 15 residues. Looked up from germline, CDR1 is LNHDA and CDR2 is SQIVND (reference sequence). CDR3 loop: CASSIVAGALQPQHF. CDR3 nucleotide sequence: TGTGCCAGTAGTATAGTCGCAGGGGCCCTTCAGCCCCAGCATTTT.